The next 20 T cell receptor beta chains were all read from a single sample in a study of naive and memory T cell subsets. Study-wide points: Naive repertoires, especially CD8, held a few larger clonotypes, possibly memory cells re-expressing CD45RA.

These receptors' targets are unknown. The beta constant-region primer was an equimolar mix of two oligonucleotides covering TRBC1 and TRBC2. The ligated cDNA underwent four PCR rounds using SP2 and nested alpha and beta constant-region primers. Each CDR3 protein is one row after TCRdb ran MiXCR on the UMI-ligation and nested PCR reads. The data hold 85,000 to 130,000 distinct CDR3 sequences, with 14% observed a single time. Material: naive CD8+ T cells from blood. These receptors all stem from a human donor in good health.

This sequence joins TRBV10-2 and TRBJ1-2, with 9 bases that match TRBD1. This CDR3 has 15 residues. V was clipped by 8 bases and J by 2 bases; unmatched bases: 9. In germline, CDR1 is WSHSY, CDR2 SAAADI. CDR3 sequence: CASGAGQGINYGYTF. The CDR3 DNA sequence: TGCGCCAGCGGCGCCGGACAGGGGATCAACTATGGCTACACCTTC.

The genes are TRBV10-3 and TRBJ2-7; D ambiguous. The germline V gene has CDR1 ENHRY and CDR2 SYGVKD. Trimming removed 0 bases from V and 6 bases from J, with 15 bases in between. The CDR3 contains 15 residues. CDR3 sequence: CAISESGRSPSEQYF. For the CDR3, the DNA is TGTGCCATCAGTGAGTCTGGCAGGTCGCCCTCCGAGCAGTACTTC.

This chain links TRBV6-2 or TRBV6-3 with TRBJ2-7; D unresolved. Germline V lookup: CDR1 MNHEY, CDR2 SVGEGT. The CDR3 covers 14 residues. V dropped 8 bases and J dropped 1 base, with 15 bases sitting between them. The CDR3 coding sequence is TGTGCCAGCGGCGAGAAGGCTAGTTCCTACGAGCAGTACTTC. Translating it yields CASGEKASSYEQYF.

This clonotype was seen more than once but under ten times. CDR3 sequence reads: CASAPPSSYNEQFF. Here the CDR3 DNA reads TGTGCCAGCGCCCCCCCTAGTTCTTACAATGAGCAGTTCTTC. The rearrangement joins TRBV6-2 or TRBV6-3 to TRBJ2-1; no definite D call. The CDR3 extends over 14 amino acids. V lost 8 bases, J lost 4 bases, and 15 bases lay in between. Germline loops: CDR1 MNHEY, CDR2 SVGEGT.

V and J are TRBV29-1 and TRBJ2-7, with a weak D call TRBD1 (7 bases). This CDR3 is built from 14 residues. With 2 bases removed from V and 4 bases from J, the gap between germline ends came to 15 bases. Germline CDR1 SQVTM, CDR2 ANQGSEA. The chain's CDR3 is CSVEIRGAPYEQYF. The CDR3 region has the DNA TGCAGCGTTGAAATCAGGGGGGCACCATACGAGCAGTACTTC.

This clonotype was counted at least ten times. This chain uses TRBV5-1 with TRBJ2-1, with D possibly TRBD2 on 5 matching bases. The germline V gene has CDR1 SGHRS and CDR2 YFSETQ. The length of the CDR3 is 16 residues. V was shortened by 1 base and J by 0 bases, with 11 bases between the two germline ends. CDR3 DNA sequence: TGCGCCAGCAGCTTGATCGAGGACTTCTCCTACAATGAGCAGTTCTTC. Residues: CASSLIEDFSYNEQFF.

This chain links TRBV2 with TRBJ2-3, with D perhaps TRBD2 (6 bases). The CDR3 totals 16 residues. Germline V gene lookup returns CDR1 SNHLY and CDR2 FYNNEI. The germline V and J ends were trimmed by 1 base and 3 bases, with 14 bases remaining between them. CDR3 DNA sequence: TGTGCCAGCAGTGAAGGGCGGGGAGCCTTGACAGATACGCAGTATTTT. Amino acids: CASSEGRGALTDTQYF.

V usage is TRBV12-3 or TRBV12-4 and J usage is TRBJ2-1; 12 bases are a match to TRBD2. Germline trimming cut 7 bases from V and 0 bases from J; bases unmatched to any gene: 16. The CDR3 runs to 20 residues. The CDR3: CASTVSSGLAGRGSYNEQFF. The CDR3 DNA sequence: TGTGCCAGCACCGTTTCCTCCGGACTAGCGGGGCGGGGCTCCTACAATGAGCAGTTCTTC.

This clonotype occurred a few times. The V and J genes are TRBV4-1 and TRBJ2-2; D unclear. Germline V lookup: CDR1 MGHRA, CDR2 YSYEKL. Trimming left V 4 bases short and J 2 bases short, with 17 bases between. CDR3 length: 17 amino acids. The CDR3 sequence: CASSLSRAQTNTGELFF. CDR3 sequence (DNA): TGCGCCAGCAGCCTCTCACGGGCCCAAACAAACACCGGGGAGCTGTTTTTT.

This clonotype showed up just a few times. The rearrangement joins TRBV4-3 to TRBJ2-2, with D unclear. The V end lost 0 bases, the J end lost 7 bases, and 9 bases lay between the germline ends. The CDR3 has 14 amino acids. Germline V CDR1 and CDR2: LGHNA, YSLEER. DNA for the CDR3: TGCGCCAGCAGCCAAGAATCCCACGTCGGGGAGCTGTTTTTT. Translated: CASSQESHVGELFF.

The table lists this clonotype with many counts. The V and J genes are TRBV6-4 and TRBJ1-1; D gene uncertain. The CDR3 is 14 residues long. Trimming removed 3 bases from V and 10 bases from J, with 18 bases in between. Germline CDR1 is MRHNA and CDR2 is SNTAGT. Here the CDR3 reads CASSDKGRSYRAFF. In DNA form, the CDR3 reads TGTGCCAGCAGTGATAAGGGTCGCTCTTACCGAGCTTTCTTT.

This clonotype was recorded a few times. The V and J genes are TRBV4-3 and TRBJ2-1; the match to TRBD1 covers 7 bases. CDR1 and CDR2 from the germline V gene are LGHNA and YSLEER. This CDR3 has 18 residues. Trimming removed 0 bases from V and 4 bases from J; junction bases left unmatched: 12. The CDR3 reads CASSQDFATGNFYNEQFF. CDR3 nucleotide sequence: TGCGCCAGCAGCCAAGATTTCGCGACAGGGAACTTTTACAATGAGCAGTTCTTC.

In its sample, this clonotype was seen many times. Here the CDR3 DNA reads TGTGCCAGCAGAACCTACAATGAGCAGTTCTTC. It specifies CASRTYNEQFF. The chain joins TRBV13 to TRBJ2-1, with unresolved D. Germline CDR1 is PRHDT and CDR2 is FYEKMQ (reference sequence). V shed 6 bases and J shed 2 bases, with 2 bases lying between them. The CDR3 is 11 amino acids. The full variable domain, rest sourced from reference TRBV13 and TRBJ2-1, is AAGVIQSPRHLIKEKRETATLKCYPIPRHDTVYWYQQGPGQDPQFLISFYEKMQSDKGSIPDRFSAQQFSDYHSELNMSSLELGDSALYFCASRTYNEQFFGPGTRLTVL.

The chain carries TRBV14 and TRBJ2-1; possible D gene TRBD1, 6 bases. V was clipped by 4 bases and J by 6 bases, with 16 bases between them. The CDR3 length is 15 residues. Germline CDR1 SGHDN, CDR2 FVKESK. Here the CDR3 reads CASSPTNREINEQFF. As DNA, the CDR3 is TGTGCCAGCAGCCCTACCAACAGGGAAATCAATGAGCAGTTCTTC. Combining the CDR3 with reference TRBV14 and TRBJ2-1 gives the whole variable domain EAGVTQFPSHSVIEKGQTVTLRCDPISGHDNLYWYRRVMGKEIKFLLHFVKESKQDESGMPNNRFLAERTGGTYSTLKVQPAELEDSGVYFCASSPTNREINEQFFGPGTRLTVL.

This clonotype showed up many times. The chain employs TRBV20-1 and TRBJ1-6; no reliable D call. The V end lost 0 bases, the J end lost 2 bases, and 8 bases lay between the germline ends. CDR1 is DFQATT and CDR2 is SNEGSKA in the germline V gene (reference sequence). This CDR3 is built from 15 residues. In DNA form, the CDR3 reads TGCAGTGCTAGAGATGGGGTCACCTATAATTCACCCCTCCACTTT. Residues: CSARDGVTYNSPLHF.

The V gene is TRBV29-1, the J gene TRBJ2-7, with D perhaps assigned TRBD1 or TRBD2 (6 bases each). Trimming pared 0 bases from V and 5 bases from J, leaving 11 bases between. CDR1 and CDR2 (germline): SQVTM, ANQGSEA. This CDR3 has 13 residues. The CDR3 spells CSVEEGGRNEQYF. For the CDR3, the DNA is TGCAGCGTTGAAGAAGGGGGGAGGAACGAGCAGTACTTC.

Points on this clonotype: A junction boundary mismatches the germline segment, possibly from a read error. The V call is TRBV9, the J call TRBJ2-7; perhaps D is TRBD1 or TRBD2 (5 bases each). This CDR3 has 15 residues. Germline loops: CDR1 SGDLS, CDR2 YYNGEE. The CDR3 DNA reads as TGTGCCAGCAGCTTTCAAAAACAGGACTGGTACGGGCAGTACTTC. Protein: CASSFQKQDWYGQYF.

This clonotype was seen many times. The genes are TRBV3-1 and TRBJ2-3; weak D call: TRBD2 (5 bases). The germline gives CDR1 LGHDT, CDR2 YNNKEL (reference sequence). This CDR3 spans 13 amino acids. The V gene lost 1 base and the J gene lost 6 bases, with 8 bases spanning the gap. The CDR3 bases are TGTGCCAGCAGCCAAGCGGCTAGCGATACGCAGTATTTT. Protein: CASSQAASDTQYF.

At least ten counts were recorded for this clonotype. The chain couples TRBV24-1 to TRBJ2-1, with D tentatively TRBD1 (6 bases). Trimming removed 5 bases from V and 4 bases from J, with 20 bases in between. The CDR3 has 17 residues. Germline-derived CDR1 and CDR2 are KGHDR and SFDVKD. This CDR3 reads CATSASLRDKGYNEQFF. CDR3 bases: TGTGCCACCAGTGCCTCACTCCGGGACAAAGGTTACAATGAGCAGTTCTTC.

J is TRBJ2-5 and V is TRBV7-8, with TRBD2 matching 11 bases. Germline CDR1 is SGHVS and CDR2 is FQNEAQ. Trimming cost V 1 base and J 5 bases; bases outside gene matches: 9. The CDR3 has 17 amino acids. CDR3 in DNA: TGTGCCAGCAGCTTAGGGCTAGCGGGGGGAATTCTGGAGACCCAGTACTTC. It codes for CASSLGLAGGILETQYF.